Reported below is one T cell receptor (beta chain). This clonotype was recorded at least ten times. The antigen it binds to is not known. The input lacks base qualities; no much larger clone sits a single base away. These data originate in a study of identical twins (dated by TCRdb to 2016 to 2017). With respect to the entire study: To test whether fetal clonotypes persist, this study deep-sequenced TCR alpha and beta repertoires from monozygotic twins, from unrelated adults of various ages, and from cord blood. To rule out contamination, the twin experiments were replicated at different times with different library preparation protocols. What the research found in general, with its limitations: Compared with coincidental sharing between unrelated individuals, out-of-frame TCR alpha sequences shared between twins had an excess of sequences with low generation probability. A weaker excess of twin sharing was found in beta out-of-frame sequences because the signal-to-noise ratio was lowered by fewer shared sequences. Abundant cord blood beta clonotypes carried fewer insertions; young adult naive repertoires showed a weaker similar trend, while memory repertoires showed none. In monozygotic twins, recombination models systematically underestimated out-of-frame TCR alpha sharing, but the models matched the sharing seen between unrelated individuals. Because the same donors could not be followed over many years, the conclusions relied on cross-sectional statistical analysis. Zero-insertion analyses could be partly confounded by invariant T cells such as MAIT and iNKT, though diverse VJ usage argued against such confounding for most clonotypes.

The library was generated by 5' RACE. The reads were generated on an Illumina HiSeq 2000. A universal primer binding site was added through template switching, and the final cDNA carried a unique molecular identifier so that TCR cDNA molecules could be counted accurately. Specific primers in the conserved constant-segment region were used to synthesize first-strand cDNA for TCR alpha and beta chains. To control for contamination, each cDNA library was double barcoded with a SMART-Mk sample barcode plus Illumina barcodes. TruSeq adapter sequences and Illumina sample barcodes were added in two successive PCR steps. TCR alpha and beta cDNA libraries were sequenced on the Illumina HiSeq platform with custom primers. From the authors' description of their analysis: MiGEC processed the raw reads to extract unique molecular identifiers, while MiXCR was used to determine the CDR3 positions. Recombination models were inferred per individual with the repgenHMM and IGoR tools using an EM algorithm. Shared clonotype analysis was performed with the tcR package in R, normalizing sharing by the product of cloneset sizes. Out-of-frame nonproductive sequences were analyzed to study raw recombination free of thymic and clonal selection effects. Clones were called with MiXCR by TCRdb after fastp trimmed the public reads at Q25, and only in-frame beta chains were retained. Entries that share a CDR3 protein sequence are merged under the most common genes and DNA. TCRdb's processing, not the authors' own work, is the source of the V and J calls. This sample is represented by more than 650,000 distinct CDR3 sequences; around 6.1% of them were singletons. The ten largest clonotypes hold 1.5% to 2% of the sample.

Only healthy Caucasian donors were included. The researchers also sequenced three unrelated adults who were not twins: a male aged 18 to 29, a male aged 50 to 60, and a female aged 50 to 60. Miltenyi CD45RO+ enrichment and human naive T-cell isolation kits were used to isolate memory (CD45RO+) and naive T cells from PBMC. The germline V gene gives CDR1 as SQVTM and CDR2 as ANQGSEA. From its cysteine to its phenylalanine, the CDR3 spans 12 amino acids. Only the CDR3 part of the read is kept: 36 bases, read in frame from the first base. V lost 5 bases and J lost 2 bases; the stretch between them is 9 bases long.

Material for sequencing was naive T cells sorted from blood. Reading the label with the study, this specimen's cell subset or site is: cells isolated with a human naive T-cell isolation kit. Rearrangement joined TRBV29-1 to TRBJ1-2; TRBD1 is perhaps the D gene, given 6 matching bases. This sequence was found in a young man in good health. The DNA sequence follows: TGCAGCGTTTTGGGGGGCAACTATGGCTACACCTTC. The resulting protein is CSVLGGNYGYTF.